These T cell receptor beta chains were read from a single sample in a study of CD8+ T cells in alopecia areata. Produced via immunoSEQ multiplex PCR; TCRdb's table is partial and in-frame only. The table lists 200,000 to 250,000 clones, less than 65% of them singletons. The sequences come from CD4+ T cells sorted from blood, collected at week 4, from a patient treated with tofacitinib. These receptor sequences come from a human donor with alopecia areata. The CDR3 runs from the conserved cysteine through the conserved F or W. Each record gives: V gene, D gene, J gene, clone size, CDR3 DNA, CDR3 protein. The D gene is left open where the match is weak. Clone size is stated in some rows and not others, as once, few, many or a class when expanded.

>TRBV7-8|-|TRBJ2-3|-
TGTGCCAGCAGCCAGCTCAGCACAGATACGCAGTATTTT
CASSQLSTDTQYF
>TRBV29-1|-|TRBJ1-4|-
TGCAGCGTTGCCGGGGCAACTAATGAAAAACTGTTTTTT
CSVAGATNEKLFF
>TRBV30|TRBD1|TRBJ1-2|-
TGTGCCTGGAGTCCCGGGACAGTTTATGGCTACACCTTC
CAWSPGTVYGYTF
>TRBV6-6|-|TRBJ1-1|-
TGTGCCAGCAGTTACAGGTCGGAAGCTTTCTTT
CASSYRSEAFF
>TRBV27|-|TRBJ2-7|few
TGTGCCAGCAGTTTACAGGGGTCCTCCTACGAGCAGTACTTC
CASSLQGSSYEQYF
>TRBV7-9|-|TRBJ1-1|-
TGTGCCAGCAGCTTTTCGGGGGCGAACACTGAAGCTTTCTTT
CASSFSGANTEAFF
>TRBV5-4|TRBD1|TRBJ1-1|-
TGTGCCAGCAGCTCAGGGGACAGGGGATACTCTGAAGCTTTCTTT
CASSSGDRGYSEAFF
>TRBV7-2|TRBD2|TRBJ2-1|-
TGTGCCAGCAGCTCTCTGCGGGGGAGGTACAATGAGCAGTTCTTC
CASSSLRGRYNEQFF
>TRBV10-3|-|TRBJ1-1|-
TGTGCCATCAGTGAGGACGGGGGTGGGAACACTGAAGCTTTCTTT
CAISEDGGGNTEAFF
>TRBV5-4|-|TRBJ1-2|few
TGTGCCAGCAGCTTGGCAGGAGGGTATGGCTACACCTTC
CASSLAGGYGYTF